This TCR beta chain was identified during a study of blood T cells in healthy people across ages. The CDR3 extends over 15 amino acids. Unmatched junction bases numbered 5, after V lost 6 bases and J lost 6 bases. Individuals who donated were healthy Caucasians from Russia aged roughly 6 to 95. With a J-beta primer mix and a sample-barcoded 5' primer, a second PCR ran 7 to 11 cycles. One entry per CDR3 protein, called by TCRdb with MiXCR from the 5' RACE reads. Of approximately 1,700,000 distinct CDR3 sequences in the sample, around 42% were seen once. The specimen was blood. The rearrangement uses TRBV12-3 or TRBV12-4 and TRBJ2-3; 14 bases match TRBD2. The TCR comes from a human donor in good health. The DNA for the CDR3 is TGTGCCAGCAGGCTGACTAGCGGGGGGGCGGATACGCAGTATTTT. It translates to CASRLTSGGADTQYF.